Following are 22 T cell receptor beta chains from one sample sequenced in a study of CD8+CD57+ T cells in acquired aplastic anemia. CDR3 and TCR beta VDJ profiling relied on a genomic DNA template. TCRdb independently ran MiXCR on the reads; one entry per CDR3 protein. In the table there are 200,000 to 250,000 distinct CDR3 sequences, 30% to 40% of which are singletons. Source material: sorted CD4+, CD8+, or CD8+CD57+ T cells (not recorded which) from PBMCs. The receptors here all came from a human donor in good health, serving as a control.

In this sample, this clonotype turned up many times. The V call is TRBV11-1, the J call TRBJ2-3; perhaps TRBD2 as D (5 bases). This CDR3 spans 16 amino acids. Germline V lookup: CDR1 SGHAT, CDR2 FQDESV (reference sequence). V lost 5 bases, J lost 4 bases, and 19 bases lay in between. CDR3 residues: CASSLSFASGADTQYF. The CDR3 DNA reads TGTGCCAGCAGCCTGTCTTTCGCGTCCGGGGCAGATACGCAGTATTTT.

Only one count was recorded for this clonotype. It is likely a read error, because the conserved phenylalanine at the end of the CDR3 is missing. The chain uses TRBV20-1 and TRBJ2-3; TRBD2 matches at 10 bases. The germline V gene has CDR1 DFQATT and CDR2 SNEGSKA (reference sequence). The CDR3 runs 14 residues. The V and J ends lost 3 bases and 7 bases, in that order; junction bases with no gene match: 7. The chain's CDR3 is CSASGLAGVNTQYV. CDR3 in DNA: TGCAGTGCTAGTGGGCTAGCGGGAGTGAATACGCAGTATGTT.

This clonotype was seen ten or more times. The V call is TRBV5-6, the J call TRBJ1-5; D not resolved. Trimming removed 4 bases from V and 9 bases from J, with 11 bases in between. Looked up from germline, CDR1 is SGHDT and CDR2 is YYEEEE. The CDR3 runs 12 residues. CDR3 in amino acids: CASSAYYGPQHF. CDR3 in DNA: TGTGCCAGCAGCGCATACTATGGGCCCCAGCATTTT.

DNA of the CDR3: TGTGCCTGGAGTGTACCGGGGGTTCAGCCCCAGCATTTT. Amino acids: CAWSVPGVQPQHF. The V gene is TRBV30, the J gene TRBJ1-5; TRBD1 might be the D (5 bases). This CDR3 comprises 13 residues. Germline lookup yields CDR1 GTSNPN and CDR2 SVGIG (reference sequence). Trimming shortened V by 0 bases and J by 6 bases, and 9 bases separated the two germline ends.

This clonotype was detected many times. The chain carries TRBV19 and TRBJ2-7; D could derive from TRBD1 or TRBD2 (5 bases each). The V gene's germline CDR1 is LNHDA and CDR2 SQIVND (reference sequence). With 7 bases removed from V and 2 bases from J, the gap between germline ends came to 12 bases. This CDR3 has 13 residues. CDR3 nucleotides: TGTGCCAGTATGGGGGATTCGGCCTACGAGCAGTACTTC. This gives the protein CASMGDSAYEQYF.

The V and J genes are TRBV19 and TRBJ2-5, with D perhaps matching TRBD1 or TRBD2 (5 bases each). The CDR3 has 15 residues. Between the trimmed V and J ends, which lost 7 bases and 0 bases, there was a span of 15 bases. CDR1 and CDR2 from the germline V gene are LNHDA and SQIVND (reference sequence). DNA for the CDR3: TGTGCCAGTACTCGGGGCCTTGGGTACCAAGAGACCCAGTACTTC. Its translation: CASTRGLGYQETQYF.

Only a few counts were recorded for this clonotype. The chain has TRBV6-5 and TRBJ1-3, with D possibly TRBD1 on 5 matching bases. The CDR3 runs to 13 residues. Germline assignment: CDR1 MNHEY and CDR2 SVGAGI. With 4 bases removed from V and 4 bases from J, the gap between germline ends came to 8 bases. The DNA of the CDR3 is TGTGCCAGCAGTTTGGACACCGGAAACACCATATATTTT. This gives the protein CASSLDTGNTIYF.

The chain employs TRBV19 and TRBJ2-7; no definite D call. The CDR3 consists of 10 residues. The germline gives CDR1 LNHDA, CDR2 SQIVND (reference sequence). V was cut by 9 bases and J by 4 bases, with 7 bases left in between. The chain's CDR3 is CASGRYEQYF. Here the CDR3 DNA reads TGTGCCAGCGGCCGGTACGAGCAGTACTTC.

The genes are TRBV11-2 and TRBJ2-3, with 10 bases lining up with TRBD2. The V gene's germline CDR1 is SGHAT and CDR2 FQNNGV. V lost 5 bases, J lost 4 bases, and 0 bases stayed unmatched. CDR3 length equals 13 residues. CDR3 region: CASSSGGADTQYF. CDR3 in DNA: TGTGCCAGCAGCAGCGGGGGGGCAGATACGCAGTATTTT.

The chain carries TRBV11-2 and TRBJ2-1, with 11 nucleotides matching TRBD2. With 5 bases clipped from V and 9 bases from J, the junction kept 15 bases outside the gene matches. This CDR3 contains 17 residues. The germline V gene has CDR1 SGHAT and CDR2 FQNNGV. CDR3 sequence: CASSPRGLAGGRGEQFF. CDR3 coding DNA: TGTGCCAGCAGCCCCCGGGGGTTAGCGGGAGGGCGGGGTGAGCAGTTCTTC. The whole variable domain, filled in from reference TRBV11-2 and TRBJ2-1, reads EAGVAQSPRYKIIEKRQSVAFWCNPISGHATLYWYQQILGQGPKLLIQFQNNGVVDDSQLPKDRFSAERLKGVDSTLKIQPAKLEDSAVYLCASSPRGLAGGRGEQFFGPGTRLTVL.

This clonotype was detected only a few times. The chain is built from TRBV5-4 and TRBJ2-7; the D gene is possibly TRBD1 (5 bases). This CDR3 is built from 13 residues. Germline-derived CDR1 and CDR2 are SGHNT and YYREEE (reference sequence). Trimming shortened V by 3 bases and J by 1 base, and 8 bases separated the two germline ends. The CDR3 DNA sequence: TGTGCCAGCAGCTCAACAGGATCCTACGAGCAGTACTTC. Encoded protein: CASSSTGSYEQYF.

This clonotype occurred many times. This chain connects TRBV7-9 to TRBJ2-1; possibly TRBD2 for D (5 bases). Looked up from germline, CDR1 is SEHNR and CDR2 is FQNEAQ (reference sequence). Trimming left V 4 bases short and J 3 bases short, with 13 bases between. CDR3 length equals 15 residues. The DNA for the CDR3 is TGTGCCAGCAGCTCAACGGGGATCGTCTACAATGAGCAGTTCTTC. Translated: CASSSTGIVYNEQFF. Full variable domain (rest looked up from reference TRBV7-9 and TRBJ2-1): DTGVSQNPRHKITKRGQNVTFRCDPISEHNRLYWYRQTLGQGPEFLTYFQNEAQLEKSRLLSDRFSAERPKGSFSTLEIQRTEQGDSAMYLCASSSTGIVYNEQFFGPGTRLTVL.

Many counts were recorded for this clonotype. This sequence joins TRBV19 and TRBJ2-7; possibly TRBD1 or TRBD2 for D (5 bases each). Trimming took 3 bases from V and 1 from J, leaving 13 bases between them. CDR3 length: 15 residues. CDR1 and CDR2 from the germline V gene are LNHDA and SQIVND (reference sequence). The CDR3 coding sequence is TGTGCCAGTAGTATCAGGCCGGGGCAGTCCTACGAGCAGTACTTC. Its translation: CASSIRPGQSYEQYF.

The chain has TRBV20-1 and TRBJ2-1, with a weak D call TRBD2 (7 bases). In germline, CDR1 is DFQATT, CDR2 SNEGSKA (reference sequence). This CDR3 region has 13 residues. V lost 2 bases and J 6 bases, leaving 11 bases between the germline ends. The CDR3 DNA reads TGCAGTGCTAGAAGGGGGGGGGGCAATGAGCAGTTCTTC. It translates to CSARRGGGNEQFF.

This clonotype has ten or more counts. The V call is TRBV6-5, the J call TRBJ1-6, with D unclear. V lost 2 bases, J lost 10 bases, and 9 bases lay in between. The CDR3 is made up of 13 amino acids. Germline V lookup: CDR1 MNHEY, CDR2 SVGAGI. CDR3 protein: CASSYDTGSPLHF. DNA for the CDR3: TGTGCCAGCAGTTACGATACGGGATCACCCCTCCACTTT.

The rearrangement uses TRBV30 and TRBJ2-3; no clear D. Per the germline V gene, CDR1 is GTSNPN and CDR2 is SVGIG (reference sequence). This CDR3 is 11 amino acids long. V lost 3 bases and J lost 6, with 7 bases in between. The CDR3 nucleotides read TGTGCCTGGAGCGCTTGGGATACGCAGTATTTT. Translation gives CAWSAWDTQYF.

In its sample, this clonotype was seen a few times. The gene calls are TRBV7-2 and TRBJ2-3; either TRBD1 or TRBD2 may supply D (5 bases each). Per germline, CDR1 SGHTA and CDR2 FQGNSA. This CDR3 region has 14 residues. The germline V and J ends were trimmed by 1 base and 6 bases, with 11 bases remaining between them. CDR3 sequence: CASSLVGAGDTQYF. CDR3 nucleotides: TGTGCCAGCAGCTTAGTCGGGGCCGGGGATACGCAGTATTTT.

Worth noting for this clonotype: This clone may be a read error of a much larger clone one base away. The chain joins TRBV2 to TRBJ2-7; 7 bases are shared with TRBD1. CDR3 length equals 13 residues. CDR1 is SNHLY, CDR2 FYNNEI, per germline. For the CDR3, the DNA is TGTGTCAGTGCCGGGACAGTGTACGGGGAGCAGTACTTC. This translates into CVSAGTVYGEQYF.

CDR3 residues: CAPKSRGWYQETQYF. The CDR3 coding sequence is TGTGCCCCCAAGTCGAGGGGTTGGTACCAAGAGACCCAGTACTTC. V gene TRBV2 combines with J gene TRBJ2-5, with D perhaps matching TRBD1 or TRBD2 (5 bases each). Trimming cost V 11 bases and J 0 bases, with 19 bases left between them. CDR1 is SNHLY, CDR2 FYNNEI, per germline. The CDR3 length is 15 residues.

This clonotype showed up many times. The CDR3 loop reads CASSYDRRSISTFRSYEQYF. CDR3 nucleotides: TGTGCCAGCAGCTATGACAGAAGATCAATTTCAACCTTTCGTTCCTACGAGCAGTACTTC. The chain couples TRBV12-1 to TRBJ2-7. TRBV12-1 is described as a pseudogene. The length of the CDR3 is 20 residues.

V gene TRBV10-1 combines with J gene TRBJ1-2; no clear D gene. CDR1 is WNHNN and CDR2 is SYGVQD in the germline V gene (reference sequence). With 6 bases removed from V and 4 bases from J, the gap between germline ends came to 12 bases. The CDR3 length is 13 residues. In nucleotides, the CDR3 is TGCGCCAGCAGCGCCGGGCCCTCCTATGGCTACACCTTC. Translated, it gives CASSAGPSYGYTF.

V is TRBV29-1 and J is TRBJ2-3; 9 bases fit TRBD1. With V trimmed by 5 bases and J by 4 bases, 7 bases remained unmatched. The germline V gene has CDR1 SQVTM and CDR2 ANQGSEA. CDR3 length equals 14 residues. The CDR3 DNA sequence: TGCAGCGTTCGTTTTGGACAGGGGCCAGATACGCAGTATTTT. Translation gives CSVRFGQGPDTQYF.